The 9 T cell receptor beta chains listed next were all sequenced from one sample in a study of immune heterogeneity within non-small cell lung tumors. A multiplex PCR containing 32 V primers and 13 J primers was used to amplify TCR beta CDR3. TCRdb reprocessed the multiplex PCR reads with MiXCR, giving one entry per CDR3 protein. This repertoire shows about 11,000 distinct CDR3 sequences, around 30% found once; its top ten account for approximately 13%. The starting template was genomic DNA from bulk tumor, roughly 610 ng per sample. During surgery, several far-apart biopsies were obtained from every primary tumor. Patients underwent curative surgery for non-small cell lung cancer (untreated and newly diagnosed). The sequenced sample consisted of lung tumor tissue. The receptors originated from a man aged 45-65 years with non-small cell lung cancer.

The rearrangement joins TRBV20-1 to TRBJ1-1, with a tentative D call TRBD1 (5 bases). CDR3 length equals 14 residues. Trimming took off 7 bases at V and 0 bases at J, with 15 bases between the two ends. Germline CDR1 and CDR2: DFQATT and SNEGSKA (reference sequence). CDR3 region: CSVERRTMNTEAFF. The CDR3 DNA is TGCAGTGTCGAACGTAGGACAATGAACACTGAAGCTTTCTTT.

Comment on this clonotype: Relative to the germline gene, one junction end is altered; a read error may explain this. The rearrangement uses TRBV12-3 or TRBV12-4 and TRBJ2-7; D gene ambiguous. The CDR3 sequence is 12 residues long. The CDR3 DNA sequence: TGTGTCAGCAGCACAAACTCCTACGAGCAGTACTTC. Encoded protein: CVSSTNSYEQYF.

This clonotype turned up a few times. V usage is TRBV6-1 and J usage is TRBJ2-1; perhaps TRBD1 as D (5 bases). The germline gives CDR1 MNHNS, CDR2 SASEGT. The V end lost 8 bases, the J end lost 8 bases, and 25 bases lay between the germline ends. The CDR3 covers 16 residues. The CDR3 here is CASREQAGSPLHEQFF. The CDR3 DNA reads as TGTGCCAGCCGCGAACAGGCCGGTAGCCCGCTGCATGAGCAGTTCTTC.

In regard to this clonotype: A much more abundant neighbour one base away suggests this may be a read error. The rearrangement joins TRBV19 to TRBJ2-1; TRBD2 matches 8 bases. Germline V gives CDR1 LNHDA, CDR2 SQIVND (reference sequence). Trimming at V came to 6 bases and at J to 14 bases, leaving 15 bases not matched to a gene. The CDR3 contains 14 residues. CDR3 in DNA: TGTGCCAGTAGAGCCCAGAGCGGGAGTTCCGCGAAGTTCTTC. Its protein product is CASRAQSGSSAKFF.

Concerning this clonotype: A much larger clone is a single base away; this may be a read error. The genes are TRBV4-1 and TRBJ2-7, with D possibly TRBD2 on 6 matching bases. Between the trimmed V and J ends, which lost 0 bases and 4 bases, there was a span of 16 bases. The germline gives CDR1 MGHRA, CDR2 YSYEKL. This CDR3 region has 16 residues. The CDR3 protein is CASSQETTAGFYEQYF. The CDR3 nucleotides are TGCGCCAGCAGCCAAGAAACGACAGCGGGCTTTTACGAGCAGTACTTC.

CDR3 DNA sequence: TGTGCCAGCAGCCAGCTCTACCAGCGGGAGGGCCCGAACACCGGGGAGCTGTTTTTT. Protein sequence: CASSQLYQREGPNTGELFF. The chain has TRBV3-1 and TRBJ2-2, with 10 bases aligning to TRBD2. The ends lost 3 bases at V and 0 bases at J; junction bases unmatched: 10. Germline V gene data show CDR1 as LGHDT and CDR2 as YNNKEL (reference sequence). This CDR3 comprises 19 residues. The full variable domain, rest sourced from reference TRBV3-1 and TRBJ2-2, is DTAVSQTPKYLVTQMGNDKSIKCEQNLGHDTMYWYKQDSKKFLKIMFSYNNKELIINETVPNRFSPKSPDKAHLNLHINSLELGDSAVYFCASSQLYQREGPNTGELFFGEGSRLTVL.

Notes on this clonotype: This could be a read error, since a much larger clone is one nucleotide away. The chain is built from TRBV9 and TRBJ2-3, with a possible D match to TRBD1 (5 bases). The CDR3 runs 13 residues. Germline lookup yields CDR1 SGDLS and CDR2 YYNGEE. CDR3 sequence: CVSADTQTDTQYF. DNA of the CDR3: TGTGTCAGCGCGGACACCCAGACAGATACGCAGTATTTT.

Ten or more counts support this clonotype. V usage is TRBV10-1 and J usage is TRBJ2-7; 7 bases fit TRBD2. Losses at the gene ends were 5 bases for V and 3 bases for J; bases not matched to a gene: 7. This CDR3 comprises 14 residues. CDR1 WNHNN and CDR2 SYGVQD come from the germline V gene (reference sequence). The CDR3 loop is CASSPQGGLYEQYF. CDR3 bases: TGCGCCAGCAGTCCTCAGGGAGGGCTCTACGAGCAGTACTTC.

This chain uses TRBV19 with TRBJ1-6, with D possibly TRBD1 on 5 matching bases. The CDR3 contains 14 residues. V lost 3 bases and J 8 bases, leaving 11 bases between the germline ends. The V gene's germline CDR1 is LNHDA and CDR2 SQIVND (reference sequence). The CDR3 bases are TGTGCCAGTAGTATTCGCCAGGGAGATTCACCCCTCCACTTT. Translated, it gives CASSIRQGDSPLHF.